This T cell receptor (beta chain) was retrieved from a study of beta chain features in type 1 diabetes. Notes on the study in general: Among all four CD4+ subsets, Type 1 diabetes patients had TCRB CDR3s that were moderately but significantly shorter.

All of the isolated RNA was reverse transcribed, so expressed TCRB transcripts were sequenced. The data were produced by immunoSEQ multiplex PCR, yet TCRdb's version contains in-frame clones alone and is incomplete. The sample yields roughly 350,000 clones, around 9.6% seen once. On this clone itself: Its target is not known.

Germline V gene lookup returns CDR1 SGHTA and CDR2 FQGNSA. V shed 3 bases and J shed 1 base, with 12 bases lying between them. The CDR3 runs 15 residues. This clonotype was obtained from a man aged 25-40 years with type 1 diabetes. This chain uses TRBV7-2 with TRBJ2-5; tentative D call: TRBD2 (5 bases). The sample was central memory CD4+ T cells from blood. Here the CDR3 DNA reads TGTGCCAGCAGCTTGTTTTATAGCGCCCAAGAGACCCAGTACTTC. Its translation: CASSLFYSAQETQYF.